The 7 T cell receptor beta chains presented below share a single source sample, sequenced in a study of radiation and T cells in renal cell carcinoma. Using immunoSEQ multiplex PCR, the repertoire was profiled, and TCRdb retains in-frame clones only, with some absent. The table shows some 100,000 clones, with under 90% occurring only once. Specified time point: baseline pretreatment blood. As to treatment: 15 Gy SBRT to primary tumor, nephrectomy 4 weeks later. The sample was blood, taken from a patient whose treatment included radiotherapy and nephrectomy. The receptors were gathered from a man in his 60s with renal cell carcinoma.

The V gene is TRBV6-6, the J gene TRBJ1-1; the D is unclear. CDR1 and CDR2 (germline): MNHNY, SVGAGI (reference sequence). With 4 bases removed from V and 1 base from J, the gap between germline ends came to 7 bases. The CDR3 extends over 13 amino acids. The CDR3 protein is CASSLSRNTEAFF. The CDR3 DNA follows: TGTGCCAGCAGTTTATCAAGGAACACTGAAGCTTTCTTT.

The rearrangement joins TRBV7-3 to TRBJ1-3, with D unresolved. The CDR3 runs to 14 residues. In germline, CDR1 is SGHTA, CDR2 FQGTGA. V dropped 2 bases and J dropped 0 bases, with 5 bases sitting between them. CDR3 region: CASSLGNSGNTIYF. CDR3 nucleotide sequence: TGTGCCAGCAGCTTAGGGAACTCTGGAAACACCATATATTTT.

The rearrangement uses TRBV7-8 and TRBJ2-5; the match to TRBD1 covers 11 bases. J was trimmed by 7 bases and V by 5 bases; bases with no gene match: 9. The CDR3 spans 15 residues. Germline V gene data show CDR1 as SGHVS and CDR2 as FQNEAQ. In DNA, the CDR3 is TGTGCCAGCAGCCGTCCCGGGACAGGGGGAGCGACCCAGTACTTC. Protein product: CASSRPGTGGATQYF.

The J gene is TRBJ1-2, the V gene TRBV27; 11 bases match TRBD1. CDR1 and CDR2 from the germline V gene are MNHEY and SMNVEV (reference sequence). The CDR3 is 16 amino acids. V shed 6 bases and J 0 bases; nucleotides not matched to a gene: 6. Here the CDR3 reads CASSRGQGATNYGYTF. The DNA of the CDR3 is TGTGCCAGCAGCCGAGGACAGGGGGCCACTAACTATGGCTACACCTTC.

The chain links TRBV7-6 to TRBJ2-2; TRBD2 matches at 13 bases. Germline CDR1 and CDR2: SGHVS and FNYEAQ. V gave up 6 bases and J gave up 1 base; unmatched junction bases: 11. This CDR3 comprises 19 residues. CDR3: CASSSWTSGSVGNTGELFF. The CDR3 region has the DNA TGTGCCAGCAGTTCATGGACTAGCGGGAGCGTAGGGAACACCGGGGAGCTGTTTTTT.

The rearrangement joins TRBV11-2 to TRBJ2-1; 7 positions match TRBD2. The CDR3 is 12 residues long. From germline, CDR1 is SGHAT and CDR2 FQNNGV. The V segment lost 3 bases and the J segment 7 bases; nucleotides outside the gene matches: 0. The CDR3 coding sequence is TGTGCCAGCAGCTTCGGGAGGAATGAGCAGTTCTTC. Translating it yields CASSFGRNEQFF.

This clone was observed a handful of times. The rearrangement uses TRBV7-2 and TRBJ1-5; possibly TRBD1 for D (5 bases). The CDR3 has 13 residues. CDR1 is SGHTA and CDR2 is FQGNSA in the germline V gene. The V end was cut by 4 bases, the J end by 2 bases, with 6 bases between. Here the CDR3 reads CASSWGGNQPQHF. The DNA of the CDR3 is TGTGCCAGCAGCTGGGGCGGCAATCAGCCCCAGCATTTT. Based on the CDR3 plus reference TRBV7-2 and TRBJ1-5, the full variable domain is GAGVSQSPSNKVTEKGKDVELRCDPISGHTALYWYRQSLGQGLEFLIYFQGNSAPDKSGLPSDRFSAERTGGSVSTLTIQRTQQEDSAVYLCASSWGGNQPQHFGDGTRLSIL.